These 26 T cell receptor beta chains were all obtained from the same sample, sequenced in a study of CD4 and CD8 cells across lung adenocarcinoma regions. From the PCR reads, TCRdb called clonotypes with MiXCR, one entry per CDR3 protein. The sample has 16,000 or so distinct CDR3 sequences, roughly 51% seen once. Sequenced sample: CD8+ T cells from the center of a lung tumor. The receptors were sampled from a female donor with lung adenocarcinoma. The CD4 and CD8 labels of this study may be unreliable.

This clonotype came up many times. The V gene is TRBV9, the J gene TRBJ2-1; 7 positions agree with TRBD1. Germline V gene sequence: CDR1 SGDLS, CDR2 YYNGEE. V lost 3 bases to trimming and J lost 4 bases; unmatched junction nucleotides: 4. This CDR3 is 14 amino acids long. CDR3 DNA: TGTGCCAGCAGCGCAGACAGGGCTTACAATGAGCAGTTCTTC. Translation: CASSADRAYNEQFF.

The genes are TRBV6-1 and TRBJ2-5; 9 bases are a match to TRBD2. The trim removed 7 bases at V and 11 bases at J, leaving 17 bases unmatched. CDR1 MNHNS and CDR2 SASEGT come from the germline V gene. The length of the CDR3 is 15 residues. This CDR3 is CASTHPTSGNNEQYF. In DNA form, the CDR3 reads TGTGCCAGCACCCACCCGACTAGCGGAAACAATGAGCAGTACTTC.

This chain connects TRBV12-3 or TRBV12-4 to TRBJ2-1; perhaps TRBD2 as D (6 bases). This CDR3 has 12 amino acids. V gave up 7 bases and J gave up 7 bases, with 11 bases separating them. This CDR3 reads CASKFGGNEQFF. CDR3 DNA: TGTGCCAGCAAGTTCGGGGGTAATGAGCAGTTCTTC.

The chain combines TRBV9 with TRBJ2-1, with 10 bases identical to TRBD2. The J call may not be correct, given that the DNA end is closer to TRBJ2-5. Germline V gene data show CDR1 as SGDLS and CDR2 as YYNGEE. This CDR3 is built from 14 residues. Here the CDR3 reads CASNERGGLETQYF. DNA for the CDR3: TGTGCCAGCAACGAGCGGGGGGGCCTTGAGACCCAGTACTTC.

Remarks on this clonotype: Lacking the conserved final phenylalanine or tryptophan, this CDR3 likely reflects a read error. This chain connects TRBV6-1 to TRBJ2-1; a weak D match, TRBD2 (6 bases). Germline CDR1 and CDR2: MNHNS and SASEGT. The V end lost 7 bases, the J end lost 6 bases, and 16 bases lay between the germline ends. The CDR3 totals 14 residues. This CDR3 reads CASIGGNLGNEQFL. The CDR3 coding sequence is TGTGCCAGCATTGGAGGGAACTTAGGCAATGAGCAGTTCCTC.

Concerning this clonotype itself: A much larger clone is a single base away; this may be a read error. Given the absence of the conserved phenylalanine or tryptophan at the CDR3 end, a read error is likely. The chain uses TRBV6-1 and TRBJ2-1; perhaps TRBD2 as D (6 bases). The CDR3 has 15 residues. V gave up 2 bases and J gave up 6 bases, with 14 bases separating them. Looked up from germline, CDR1 is MNHNS and CDR2 is SASEGT. The CDR3 region has the DNA TGTGCCAGCAGTGAATGGAGCGGGCGCAGCAATGAGCAGTTCCTC. This gives the protein CASSEWSGRSNEQFL.

Ten or more counts support this clonotype. V and J are TRBV4-1 and TRBJ2-5, with 10 bases that match TRBD2. CDR1 MGHRA and CDR2 YSYEKL come from the germline V gene. This CDR3 region has 19 residues. The V segment lost 0 bases and the J segment 5 bases; nucleotides outside the gene matches: 15. CDR3 in amino acids: CASSQDLSSGGPRGETQYF. CDR3 DNA sequence: TGCGCCAGCAGCCAAGATCTCTCTAGCGGGGGTCCACGGGGGGAGACCCAGTACTTC.

This clonotype is medium-sized. The V call is TRBV6-1, the J call TRBJ1-2; 8 bases are shared with TRBD1. V lost 5 bases to trimming and J lost 8 bases; unmatched junction nucleotides: 13. Looked up from germline, CDR1 is MNHNS and CDR2 is SASEGT. The CDR3 totals 15 residues. The CDR3 bases are TGTGCCAGCAGTCAAAGGACAGGGCTGGTTCGAGGCTACACCTTC. Its protein is CASSQRTGLVRGYTF.

The chain has TRBV12-3 or TRBV12-4 and TRBJ2-1; TRBD2 agrees at 11 bases. The CDR3 consists of 14 residues. Trimming removed 7 bases from V and 9 bases from J; junction bases left unmatched: 8. The CDR3 region is CASTDRLAGGEQFF. In DNA form, the CDR3 reads TGTGCCAGCACAGACCGTCTAGCGGGAGGTGAGCAGTTCTTC.

Note on this clonotype: One junction end does not reproduce the germline sequence, and a read error may be involved. The chain has TRBV6-4 and TRBJ2-2; the D gene could be TRBD1 or TRBD2 (5 bases each). CDR1 is MRHNA and CDR2 is SNTAGT in the germline V gene. The CDR3 consists of 15 residues. The CDR3 bases are TGTGCCAGCAGTGACTCTCAGGGTTCCACCGGGACGCTGTATTTT. This sequence encodes CASSDSQGSTGTLYF.

This clonotype was counted at least ten times. The V gene is TRBV7-6, the J gene TRBJ1-3, with D possibly matching TRBD1 (6 bases). CDR3 length: 16 residues. Germline CDR1 reads SGHVS; CDR2 reads FNYEAQ. The V gene lost 5 bases and the J gene lost 3 bases, with 17 bases spanning the gap. The DNA for the CDR3 is TGTGCCAGCAGCCCTGGGGCAGGGGCTAGTGGAAACACCATATATTTT. Translating it yields CASSPGAGASGNTIYF.

This clonotype was counted a few times. The J gene is TRBJ1-3, the V gene TRBV15, with TRBD1 as a possible D gene (5 bases). The germline V and J ends were trimmed by 0 bases and 7 bases, with 19 bases remaining between them. Germline V lookup: CDR1 LNHNV, CDR2 YYDKDF (reference sequence). The length of the CDR3 is 17 residues. This CDR3 reads CATSREKQARSVNTIYF. The CDR3 DNA follows: TGTGCCACCAGCAGAGAGAAACAGGCGAGGAGTGTCAACACCATATATTTT.

This chain joins TRBV3-1 and TRBJ2-4, with unresolved D. Trimming cost V 3 bases and J 3 bases, with 12 bases left between them. Germline CDR1 is LGHDT and CDR2 is YNNKEL (reference sequence). The CDR3 length is 15 residues. The CDR3 DNA sequence: TGTGCCAGCAGCCAGGCGATGTGGGTCAAAAACATTCAGTACTTC. This encodes CASSQAMWVKNIQYF.

The table lists this clonotype with a count of one. The V gene is TRBV6-1, the J gene TRBJ2-3; weak D call: TRBD1 (5 bases). The J call may be incorrect, as the DNA end agrees better with TRBJ2-5. This CDR3 spans 13 amino acids. Germline assignment: CDR1 MNHNS and CDR2 SASEGT. The CDR3 reads CASRRGAGETQYF. The CDR3 DNA reads as TGTGCCAGCAGACGTGGGGCAGGAGAGACCCAGTACTTC.

This clonotype showed up many times. The V and J genes are TRBV6-5 and TRBJ2-7; the match to TRBD1 covers 8 bases. V shed 2 bases, J shed 2 bases, and the junction held 5 bases outside the gene matches. Germline V gene data show CDR1 as MNHEY and CDR2 as SVGAGI. This CDR3 region has 15 residues. CDR3 in amino acids: CASSYGTGSTYEQYF. CDR3 in DNA: TGTGCCAGCAGTTACGGGACAGGATCTACCTACGAGCAGTACTTC.

The chain couples TRBV6-1 to TRBJ2-6; D tentatively fits TRBD1 or TRBD2 (5 bases each). The germline V and J ends were trimmed by 2 bases and 6 bases, with 11 bases remaining between them. The CDR3 is 15 residues long. Germline lookup yields CDR1 MNHNS and CDR2 SASEGT. The CDR3 sequence: CASSETGAEANVLTF. The CDR3 DNA follows: TGTGCCAGCAGTGAAACCGGGGCGGAGGCCAACGTCCTGACTTTC.

This clonotype was recorded at least ten times. The chain employs TRBV9 and TRBJ2-3; possible D gene TRBD2, 7 bases. The germline CDR1 and CDR2 sequences are SGDLS and YYNGEE. CDR3 length equals 18 residues. V lost 4 bases and J 0 bases, leaving 21 bases between the germline ends. The CDR3 sequence: CASSQHGTGGKSTDTQYF. The CDR3 nucleotides are TGTGCCAGCAGCCAACATGGAACGGGGGGCAAGAGCACAGATACGCAGTATTTT.

The chain uses TRBV5-1 and TRBJ1-3, with 8 nucleotides matching TRBD1. V shed 1 base and J 0 bases; nucleotides not matched to a gene: 6. This CDR3 spans 17 amino acids. Germline CDR1 reads SGHRS; CDR2 reads YFSETQ. Here the CDR3 DNA reads TGCGCCAGCAGCTTGCAGGGACAGGCCAGCTCTGGAAACACCATATATTTT. This gives the protein CASSLQGQASSGNTIYF.

In this sample, this clonotype turned up a few times. The chain joins TRBV6-1 to TRBJ2-1; 9 bases fit TRBD2. V lost 5 bases, J lost 5 bases, and 10 bases stayed unmatched. This CDR3 has 16 amino acids. Germline CDR1 is MNHNS and CDR2 is SASEGT. The CDR3 coding sequence is TGTGCCAGCAGTCCACGAGGGACTAGCACGAACAATGAGCAGTTCTTC. Translated: CASSPRGTSTNNEQFF.

V gene TRBV4-1 combines with J gene TRBJ2-1, with D maybe TRBD2 (5 bases). Gene TRBJ2-7 matches the end of the DNA better, so the J call may be wrong. This CDR3 has 13 amino acids. Germline CDR1 reads MGHRA; CDR2 reads YSYEKL. The CDR3 here is CASSQAGNYEQYF. The DNA of the CDR3 is TGCGCCAGCAGCCAAGCGGGGAATTACGAGCAGTACTTC.

By share, this clonotype ranks as medium-sized. This chain joins TRBV6-5 and TRBJ1-1; D ambiguous. CDR1 and CDR2 (germline): MNHEY, SVGAGI. V dropped 4 bases and J dropped 10 bases, with 19 bases sitting between them. The CDR3 totals 14 residues. CDR3: CASSLATNFYGAFF. Written as DNA, the CDR3 is TGTGCCAGCAGTTTGGCGACCAATTTTTACGGAGCTTTCTTT.

This clonotype was seen a few times. The chain recombines TRBV27 with TRBJ1-6; D gene ambiguous. The CDR3 sequence is 18 residues long. The V gene lost 1 base and the J gene lost 1 base, with 14 bases spanning the gap. Germline CDR1 is MNHEY and CDR2 is SMNVEV (reference sequence). The CDR3 protein is CASSLWNSRGSYNSPLHF. The CDR3 bases are TGTGCCAGCAGTTTATGGAACAGCCGTGGTTCCTATAATTCACCCCTCCACTTT.

By share of the sample, this clonotype is medium-sized. The chain links TRBV6-5 to TRBJ1-4; no reliable D call. CDR3 length equals 14 residues. CDR1 is MNHEY and CDR2 is SVGAGI in the germline V gene. V was cut by 6 bases and J by 0 bases, with 8 bases left in between. The CDR3 nucleotides are TGTGCCAGCAGCTTACTGGCAACTAATGAAAAACTGTTTTTT. Translation: CASSLLATNEKLFF.

The chain joins TRBV20-1 to TRBJ1-2; D remains ambiguous. The CDR3 length is 12 residues. Germline V CDR1 and CDR2: DFQATT, SNEGSKA (reference sequence). The V end was cut by 3 bases, the J end by 4 bases, with 9 bases between. The CDR3 DNA reads as TGCAGTGCTAGTTGGCAGATCTATGGCTACACCTTC. As protein: CSASWQIYGYTF.

This clonotype was seen a handful of times. This chain connects TRBV10-3 to TRBJ1-2; the D gene is possibly TRBD1 (6 bases). Per germline, CDR1 ENHRY and CDR2 SYGVKD. The CDR3 consists of 12 residues. The V end lost 4 bases, the J end lost 4 bases, and 7 bases lay between the germline ends. The CDR3 nucleotides read TGTGCCATCAGTGCGGACAGCTATGGCTACACCTTC. Translating gives CAISADSYGYTF.

The chain is built from TRBV19 and TRBJ2-2; TRBD2 is a possible D gene (6 bases). The germline V gene has CDR1 LNHDA and CDR2 SQIVND (reference sequence). Deletions cut 1 base from V and 0 bases from J, with 9 bases between. The CDR3 is 16 amino acids. Written as DNA, the CDR3 is TGTGCCAGTAGTATAGTTGGGGGGACGAACACCGGGGAGCTGTTTTTT. Protein product: CASSIVGGTNTGELFF.